The sequence of this T cell receptor (beta chain) was determined in a study of radiation and T cells in renal cell carcinoma. CDR3 length equals 15 residues. Trimming cost V 7 bases and J 0 bases, with 13 bases left between them. Germline values: CDR1 MNHNS, CDR2 SASEGT. The sample's time point: baseline pretreatment blood. The sample's treatment: 15 Gy SBRT to primary tumor, nephrectomy 4 weeks later. After SBRT, blood was collected at 2 and 4 weeks, plus baseline. The table came from immunoSEQ multiplex PCR; TCRdb's copy has only in-frame clones and leaves some out. Of some 50,000 clones listed, approximately 80% are singletons.

The chain carries TRBV6-1 and TRBJ2-1, with D tentatively TRBD2 (5 bases). Sequencing was performed on blood, taken from a patient whose treatment included radiotherapy and nephrectomy. This receptor was identified in a woman in her seventies with renal cell carcinoma. The CDR3 region is CASKRERSSYNEQFF. In DNA, the CDR3 is TGTGCCAGCAAGAGGGAGAGGAGCTCCTACAATGAGCAGTTCTTC.